What follows describes a single T cell receptor (beta chain). Antigen: not known. CDR1 DFQATT and CDR2 SNEGSKA come from the germline V gene (reference sequence). V lost 0 bases and J lost 2, with 19 bases in between. This CDR3 comprises 17 residues. The Oncomine TCR Beta short-read assay was what sequenced the DNA obtained from cultured CD4+ T cells. TCRdb reanalysed the PCR reads using MiXCR and keeps one entry per CDR3 protein. The sample records about 14,000 distinct CDR3 sequences, 61% being singletons. The record originates from a study of vaccination and CD4 T cells after COVID-19. As for the study in general: Median draw time for post-COVID samples was 101 days post-diagnosis (range 35 to 161).

As to treatment: approximately 10-day PBMC culture with coronavirus spike peptide pools or control peptides (ViraFEST assay). Positivity by PCR occurred from March to December 2020, a period that predated US Alpha, Beta and Delta variants. Overall study findings and caveats: The authors identified 304 of 307 vaccine-specific clones in convalescent patients as spike mono-reactive. The median count of SARS-CoV-2-reactive clonotypes rose from around 20 to 38, not significantly.

The source is a human donor who had recovered from COVID-19. The sample taken for sequencing was CD4+ T cells from blood, cultured in vitro. The chain links TRBV20-1 to TRBJ1-2; tentatively, D is TRBD1 (5 bases). The CDR3 here is CSARDYNRISVNYGYTF. The CDR3 region has the DNA TGCAGTGCTAGAGATTACAACAGGATATCTGTAAACTATGGCTACACCTTC.